This TCR beta chain is from a study of blood T cells in healthy people across ages. Germline V gene sequence: CDR1 SGHTA, CDR2 FQGNSA. The V end was cut by 2 bases, the J end by 11 bases, with 12 bases between. The CDR3 runs to 12 residues. Primers used in a second PCR of about 6 to 12 cycles were a sample-barcoded 5' primer and a J-beta primer mix. TCRdb reprocessed the 5' RACE reads with MiXCR, giving one entry per CDR3 protein. This table holds over 1.5 million distinct CDR3 sequences, 49% found once. Comment on this clonotype: A much more abundant neighbour one base away suggests this may be a read error.

The TCR comes from a woman in her thirties or forties in good health. Sequencing was carried out using blood. The chain carries TRBV7-2 and TRBJ2-5, with D possibly matching TRBD2 (6 bases). Here the CDR3 DNA reads TGTGCCAGCAGCTTATGGGGGGAGGAGCAGTACTTC. Translating it yields CASSLWGEEQYF.